Listed here are 22 T cell receptor beta chains from one sample, sequenced in a study of cytomegalovirus exposure and HLA in healthy donors. PCR used 60 Vbeta primers and 13 Jbeta primers. Only in-frame clones appear in the TCRdb table, and some are missing; sequencing was by immunoSEQ multiplex PCR. The sample has 150,000 to 200,000 clones, 80% to 85% seen once. Specimen: PBMCs. All receptors derive from a woman aged 40 to 55 in good health and CMV-seronegative.

The chain is built from TRBV9 and TRBJ2-5, with D perhaps matching TRBD1 (6 bases). The DNA matches TRBJ2-7 better at its end, which makes the J call doubtful. Germline CDR1 reads SGDLS; CDR2 reads YYNGEE. This CDR3 is 15 amino acids long. The CDR3 DNA reads TGTGCCAGCAGCGTAGATCCCGCAGGGGTCTACGAGCAGTACTTC. Its translation is CASSVDPAGVYEQYF.

The chain has TRBV4-3 and TRBJ2-5; the match to TRBD2 covers 10 bases. CDR1 and CDR2 from the germline V gene are LGHNA and YSLEER. The CDR3 totals 17 residues. Trimming removed 1 base from V and 4 bases from J; junction bases left unmatched: 9. For the CDR3, the DNA is TGCGCCAGCAGCCAAGGAAAGGGACTAGCGTCGGTAGAGACCCAGTACTTC. Translated, it gives CASSQGKGLASVETQYF.

The rearrangement uses TRBV5-6 and TRBJ2-3; 7 bases are a match to TRBD2. Looked up from germline, CDR1 is SGHDT and CDR2 is YYEEEE. The V gene end was trimmed by 5 bases and the J gene end by 2 bases; junction bases not matched to a gene: 14. CDR3 size: 17 residues. This CDR3 is CASRAWRASGNTDTQYF. The CDR3 DNA reads TGTGCCAGCAGAGCTTGGCGGGCTAGCGGCAACACAGATACGCAGTATTTT.

The V gene is TRBV5-4, the J gene TRBJ1-1; tentative D call: TRBD1 (5 bases). Germline CDR1 is SGHNT and CDR2 is YYREEE (reference sequence). Trimming removed 1 base from V and 1 base from J, with 11 bases in between. The CDR3 runs 15 residues. The CDR3, as DNA: TGTGCCAGCAGCTTGAGAAGGGGAGGGAACACTGAAGCTTTCTTT. It specifies CASSLRRGGNTEAFF.

The genes are TRBV5-4 and TRBJ2-1; TRBD1 matches 8 bases. Losses at the gene ends were 2 bases for V and 3 bases for J; bases not matched to a gene: 4. Looked up from germline, CDR1 is SGHNT and CDR2 is YYREEE (reference sequence). The CDR3 spans 15 residues. CDR3 protein: CASSFGQGGYNEQFF. For the CDR3, the DNA is TGTGCCAGCAGCTTCGGACAGGGCGGCTACAATGAGCAGTTCTTC. Full variable domain (missing parts from reference TRBV5-4 and TRBJ2-1): ETGVTQSPTHLIKTRGQQVTLRCSSQSGHNTVSWYQQALGQGPQFIFQYYREEENGRGNFPPRFSGLQFPNYSSELNVNALELDDSALYLCASSFGQGGYNEQFFGPGTRLTVL.

V usage is TRBV29-1 and J usage is TRBJ1-2; D remains unclear. CDR3 length equals 12 residues. Between the trimmed V and J ends, which lost 1 base and 7 bases, there was a span of 10 bases. The V gene's germline CDR1 is SQVTM and CDR2 ANQGSEA. The CDR3 region is CSVEVEGAGYTF. DNA for the CDR3: TGCAGCGTTGAAGTTGAGGGAGCTGGCTACACCTTC.

The chain recombines TRBV7-3 with TRBJ2-1; the D gene is possibly TRBD2 (5 bases). V gave up 4 bases and J gave up 5 bases, with 18 bases separating them. The CDR3 is made up of 16 amino acids. Germline V gene lookup returns CDR1 SGHTA and CDR2 FQGTGA. CDR3 DNA sequence: TGTGCCAGCAGCTCCCATCCCCAGCGGAGCCACAATGAGCAGTTCTTC. It specifies CASSSHPQRSHNEQFF.

V and J are TRBV18 and TRBJ2-7; weak D call: TRBD2 (5 bases). The CDR3 consists of 13 residues. Germline V lookup: CDR1 KGHSH, CDR2 LQKENI. V lost 6 bases, J lost 3 bases, and 12 bases lay in between. The CDR3 coding sequence is TGTGCCAGCTCCCGGTCACTAGACTACGAGCAGTACGTC. It yields the protein CASSRSLDYEQYV.

The chain employs TRBV7-3 and TRBJ2-3; D not certain. Germline lookup yields CDR1 SGHTA and CDR2 FQGTGA. This CDR3 has 14 amino acids. Trimming shortened V by 8 bases and J by 4 bases, and 16 bases separated the two germline ends. CDR3 region: CASRESLSADTQYF. Written as DNA, the CDR3 is TGTGCCAGCCGCGAGAGCCTTTCCGCAGATACGCAGTATTTT.

The chain is built from TRBV27 and TRBJ1-2, with TRBD1 as a possible D gene (6 bases). V lost 3 bases and J 3 bases, leaving 14 bases between the germline ends. The CDR3 runs 15 residues. From germline, CDR1 is MNHEY and CDR2 SMNVEV (reference sequence). This chain's CDR3 is CASSLRGISDYGYTF. The CDR3 nucleotides read TGTGCCAGCAGTTTGAGGGGGATAAGTGACTATGGCTACACCTTC.

This clone was detected a few times. The chain has TRBV19 and TRBJ1-2, with TRBD1 identical over 11 bases. Germline trimming cut 8 bases from V and 2 bases from J; bases unmatched to any gene: 10. CDR1 and CDR2 from the germline V gene are LNHDA and SQIVND (reference sequence). This CDR3 is built from 16 residues. The DNA for the CDR3 is TGTGCCAGTCTCCCGGGACAGGGGGTCATCAACTATGGCTACACCTTC. Its translation: CASLPGQGVINYGYTF.

V gene TRBV7-3 combines with J gene TRBJ1-1; D not resolved. The CDR3 is 14 amino acids. CDR1 is SGHTA, CDR2 FQGTGA, per germline. V lost 2 bases and J lost 1, with 8 bases in between. In DNA, the CDR3 is TGTGCCAGCAGCTTAGTCCCGGGGAACACTGAAGCTTTCTTT. This sequence encodes CASSLVPGNTEAFF.

This chain joins TRBV7-3 and TRBJ2-5, with a tentative D call TRBD1 (6 bases). CDR3 length equals 14 residues. Germline CDR1 SGHTA, CDR2 FQGTGA. Trimming took off 0 bases at V and 4 bases at J, with 9 bases between the two ends. CDR3 nucleotide sequence: TGTGCCAGCAGCTTAACAGCCAGGGGAGAGACCCAGTACTTC. Translating gives CASSLTARGETQYF. Full variable domain (rest looked up from reference TRBV7-3 and TRBJ2-5): GAGVSQTPSNKVTEKGKYVELRCDPISGHTALYWYRQSLGQGPEFLIYFQGTGAADDSGLPNDRFFAVRPEGSVSTLKIQRTERGDSAVYLCASSLTARGETQYFGPGTRLLVL.

V usage is TRBV5-6 and J usage is TRBJ1-1, with D perhaps matching TRBD1 (5 bases). Germline V gene data show CDR1 as SGHDT and CDR2 as YYEEEE. With 0 bases removed from V and 5 bases from J, the gap between germline ends came to 17 bases. The CDR3 contains 16 residues. CDR3 amino acids: CASSLELGSGGTEAFF. DNA of the CDR3: TGTGCCAGCAGCTTGGAGTTGGGGTCGGGGGGTACTGAAGCTTTCTTT. The full variable domain, its missing parts supplied by reference TRBV5-6 and TRBJ1-1, is DAGVTQSPTHLIKTRGQQVTLRCSPKSGHDTVSWYQQALGQGPQFIFQYYEEEERQRGNFPDRFSGHQFPNYSSELNVNALLLGDSALYLCASSLELGSGGTEAFFGQGTRLTVV.

The V and J genes are TRBV30 and TRBJ2-3, with D perhaps TRBD1 (5 bases). Between the trimmed V and J ends, which lost 3 bases and 0 bases, there was a span of 13 bases. The germline V gene has CDR1 GTSNPN and CDR2 SVGIG (reference sequence). The CDR3 contains 15 residues. The chain's CDR3 is CAWSTQGTSTDTQYF. The CDR3 DNA reads as TGTGCCTGGAGCACCCAGGGTACTAGCACAGATACGCAGTATTTT.

This clone was seen once. The chain is built from TRBV19 and TRBJ1-3; unclear D gene. Germline assignment: CDR1 LNHDA and CDR2 SQIVND (reference sequence). V was trimmed by 8 bases and J by 0 bases, leaving 11 bases between them. The CDR3 loop spans 14 amino acids. CDR3 coding DNA: TGTGCCAGTTCCACAACTAACTCTGGAAACACCATATATTTT. Translated, it gives CASSTTNSGNTIYF.

The V and J genes are TRBV4-3 and TRBJ1-1; D gene uncertain. CDR3 length: 17 amino acids. The germline V gene encodes CDR1 LGHNA and CDR2 YSLEER. Trimming took off 1 base at V and 1 base at J, with 16 bases between the two ends. CDR3 sequence reads: CASSQALQSRKNTEAFF. The CDR3 nucleotides are TGCGCCAGCAGCCAAGCTCTTCAGTCCAGGAAGAACACTGAAGCTTTCTTT.

The gene calls are TRBV4-3 and TRBJ1-1; TRBD1 aligns across 10 bases. Germline loops: CDR1 LGHNA, CDR2 YSLEER. The V and J ends lost 4 bases and 3 bases, in that order; junction bases with no gene match: 5. The CDR3 covers 15 residues. CDR3 loop: CASSPHGTGDTEAFF. The CDR3 region has the DNA TGCGCCAGCAGCCCGCACGGGACAGGGGACACTGAAGCTTTCTTT.

The CDR3 is CSVAVQGAEKLFF. The CDR3, as DNA: TGCAGCGTTGCGGTCCAGGGGGCAGAAAAACTGTTTTTT. The chain combines TRBV29-1 with TRBJ1-4; 8 bases are shared with TRBD1. CDR3 size: 13 residues. With V trimmed by 4 bases and J by 8 bases, 6 bases remained unmatched. Germline CDR1 and CDR2: SQVTM and ANQGSEA.

V gene TRBV6-1 combines with J gene TRBJ2-2, with 9 bases matching TRBD1. The CDR3 contains 15 residues. V shed 10 bases and J 4 bases; nucleotides not matched to a gene: 10. CDR1 and CDR2 (germline): MNHNS, SASEGT. The chain's CDR3 is CATTGTGLSTGELFF. CDR3 in DNA: TGTGCCACCACCGGGACAGGGCTCAGCACCGGGGAGCTGTTTTTT.

J is TRBJ2-7 and V is TRBV6-6; tentative D call: TRBD1 (5 bases). V lost 8 bases, J lost 2 bases, and 10 bases lay in between. The length of the CDR3 is 12 residues. Germline-derived CDR1 and CDR2 are MNHNY and SVGAGI (reference sequence). The CDR3 spells CASGANAYEQYV. CDR3 DNA sequence: TGTGCCAGCGGGGCGAATGCCTACGAGCAGTACGTC.

This clone was counted a single time. The J gene is TRBJ2-3, the V gene TRBV11-1; possibly TRBD2 for D (6 bases). V lost 5 bases and J 2 bases, leaving 11 bases between the germline ends. CDR1 and CDR2 from the germline V gene are SGHAT and FQDESV (reference sequence). The CDR3 has 14 residues. CDR3 loop: CASSDRDSTDTQYF. For the CDR3, the DNA is TGTGCCAGCAGCGACCGGGACTCCACAGATACGCAGTATTTT.